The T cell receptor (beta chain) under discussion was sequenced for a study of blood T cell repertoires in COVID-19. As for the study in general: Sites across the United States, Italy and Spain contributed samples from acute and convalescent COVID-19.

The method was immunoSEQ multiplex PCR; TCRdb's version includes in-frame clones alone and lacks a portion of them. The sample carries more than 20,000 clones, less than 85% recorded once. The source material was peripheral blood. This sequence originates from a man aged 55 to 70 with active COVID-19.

DNA for the CDR3: TGTGCCAGCTCACCCCTAAGCGGCTCGCGGGTCGGCAATGAGCAGTTCTTC. It encodes CASSPLSGSRVGNEQFF. The chain uses TRBV18 and TRBJ2-1, with a tentative D call TRBD2 (5 bases). This CDR3 spans 17 amino acids. The germline CDR1 and CDR2 sequences are KGHSH and LQKENI. The V and J ends lost 3 bases and 6 bases respectively, with 21 bases between them.